Sequencing of this T cell receptor beta chain was carried out in a study of T cell repertoires in cytomegalovirus infection. Study-level information: CMV infection plus the matching HLA type was flagged by public TCR beta signatures.

One entry per CDR3 protein, called by TCRdb with MiXCR from the reads. The sample comprises roughly 68,000 distinct CDR3 sequences, approximately 22% of which are singletons, and roughly 79% rests with the top ten. Study conclusions and caveats: Ex vivo responses were dominated by HLA-C-restricted CMV-specific TCR beta clonotypes.

There are many counts of this clonotype. Antigen: not known. The sequence was obtained from a human donor in good health (CMV status not recorded). Some clones in this sample may be carry-over from other donors' samples. Sequencing was performed on PBMCs, sequenced either directly or after in vitro stimulation (not recorded which).

The CDR3 sequence: CASSLVAGHLISGANVLTF. Written as DNA, the CDR3 is TGTGCCAGCAGCTTAGTCGCGGGACACCTGATCTCTGGGGCCAACGTCCTGACTTTC. The rearrangement uses TRBV7-2 and TRBJ2-6; the D gene could be TRBD1 or TRBD2 (6 bases each). This CDR3 comprises 19 residues. From germline, CDR1 is SGHTA and CDR2 FQGNSA. Trimming took 1 base from V and 0 from J, leaving 16 bases between them.